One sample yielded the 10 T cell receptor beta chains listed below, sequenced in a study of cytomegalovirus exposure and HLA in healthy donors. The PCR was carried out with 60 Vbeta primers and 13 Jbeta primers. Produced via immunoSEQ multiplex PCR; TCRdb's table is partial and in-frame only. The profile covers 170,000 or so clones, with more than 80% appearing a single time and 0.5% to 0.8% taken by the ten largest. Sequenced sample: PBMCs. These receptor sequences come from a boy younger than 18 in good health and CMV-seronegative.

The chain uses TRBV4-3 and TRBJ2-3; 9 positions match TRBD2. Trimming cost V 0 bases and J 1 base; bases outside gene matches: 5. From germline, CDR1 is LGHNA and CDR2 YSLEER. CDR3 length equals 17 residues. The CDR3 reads CASSQEPPSGGTDTQYF. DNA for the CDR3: TGCGCCAGCAGCCAAGAGCCCCCTAGCGGGGGCACAGATACGCAGTATTTT.

CDR3 coding DNA: TGTGCCAGCAGCGGGAGGGCAGGGATCGACGAGCAGTACTTC. Translation gives CASSGRAGIDEQYF. V usage is TRBV5-4 and J usage is TRBJ2-7; 7 bases are shared with TRBD2. Germline V gene sequence: CDR1 SGHNT, CDR2 YYREEE (reference sequence). CDR3 length: 14 amino acids. V lost 4 bases and J lost 5; bases outside the gene matches: 9.

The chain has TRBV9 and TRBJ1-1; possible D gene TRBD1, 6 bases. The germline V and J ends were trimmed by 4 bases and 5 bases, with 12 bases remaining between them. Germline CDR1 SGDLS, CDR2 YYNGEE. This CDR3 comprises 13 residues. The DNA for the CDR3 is TGTGCCAGCAGCCACCCAGGGGTGACTGAAGCTTTCTTT. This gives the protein CASSHPGVTEAFF.

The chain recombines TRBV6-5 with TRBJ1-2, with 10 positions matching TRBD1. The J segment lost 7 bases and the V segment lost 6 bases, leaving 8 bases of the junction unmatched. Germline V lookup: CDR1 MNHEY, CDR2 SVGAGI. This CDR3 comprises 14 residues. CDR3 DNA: TGTGCCAGCAGGGAACCGGGACAGGGGTTTGGCTACACCTTC. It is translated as CASREPGQGFGYTF.

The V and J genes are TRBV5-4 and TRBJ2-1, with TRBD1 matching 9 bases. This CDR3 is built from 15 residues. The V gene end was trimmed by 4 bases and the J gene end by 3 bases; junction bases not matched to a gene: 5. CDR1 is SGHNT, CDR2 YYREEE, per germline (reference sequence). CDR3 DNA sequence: TGTGCCAGCAGCCCGGGACAGGGTGGCTACAATGAGCAGTTCTTC. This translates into CASSPGQGGYNEQFF.

DNA for the CDR3: TGTGCCTGGAGTGCGGGTCAAGAGACCCAGTACTTC. Its translation: CAWSAGQETQYF. The genes are TRBV30 and TRBJ2-5, with D unclear. V was shortened by 1 base and J by 2 bases, with 5 bases between the two germline ends. The germline gives CDR1 GTSNPN, CDR2 SVGIG (reference sequence). The CDR3 runs to 12 residues.

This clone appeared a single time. The CDR3 DNA reads TGTGCCAGTACCCCAACCTACTCTGGAAACACCATATATTTT. It specifies CASTPTYSGNTIYF. This sequence joins TRBV19 and TRBJ1-3; D gene ambiguous. CDR3 length: 14 amino acids. V shed 7 bases and J shed 0 bases, with 10 bases lying between them. Germline V gives CDR1 LNHDA, CDR2 SQIVND (reference sequence).

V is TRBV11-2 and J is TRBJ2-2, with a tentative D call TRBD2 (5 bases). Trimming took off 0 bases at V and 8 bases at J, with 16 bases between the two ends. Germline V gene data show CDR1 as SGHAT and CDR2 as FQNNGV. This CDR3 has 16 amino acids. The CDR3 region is CASSLDRILGPGELFF. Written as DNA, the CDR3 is TGTGCCAGCAGCTTAGATCGTATACTAGGCCCGGGGGAGCTGTTTTTT.

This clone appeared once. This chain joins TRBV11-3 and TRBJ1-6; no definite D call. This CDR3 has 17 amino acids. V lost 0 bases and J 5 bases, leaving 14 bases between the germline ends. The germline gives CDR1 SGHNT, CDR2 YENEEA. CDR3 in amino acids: CASSLDEEVIDNSPLHF. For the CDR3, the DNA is TGTGCCAGCAGCTTAGATGAGGAGGTGATTGATAATTCACCCCTCCACTTT.

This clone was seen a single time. CDR3 sequence (DNA): TGTGCCAGCACGCCGGAGGGGCAAATCTCTTCTATTGGCTACACCTTC. Translation gives CASTPEGQISSIGYTF. The chain combines TRBV2 with TRBJ1-2; D possibly corresponds to TRBD1 (5 bases). Trimming took off 7 bases at V and 7 bases at J, with 25 bases between the two ends. Germline loops: CDR1 SNHLY, CDR2 FYNNEI. This CDR3 contains 16 residues.